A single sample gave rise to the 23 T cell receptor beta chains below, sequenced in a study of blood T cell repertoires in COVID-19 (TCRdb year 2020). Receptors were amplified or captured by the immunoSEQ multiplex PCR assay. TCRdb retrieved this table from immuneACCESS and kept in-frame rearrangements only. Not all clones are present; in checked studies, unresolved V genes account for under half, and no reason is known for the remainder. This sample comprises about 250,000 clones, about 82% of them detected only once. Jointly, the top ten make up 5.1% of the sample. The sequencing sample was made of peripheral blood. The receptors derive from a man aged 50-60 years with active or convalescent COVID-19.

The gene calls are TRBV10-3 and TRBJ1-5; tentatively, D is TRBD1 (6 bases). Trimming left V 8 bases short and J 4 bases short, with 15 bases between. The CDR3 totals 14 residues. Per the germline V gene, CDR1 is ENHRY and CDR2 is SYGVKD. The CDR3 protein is CAIAPRDTNQPQHF. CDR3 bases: TGTGCCATCGCCCCCCGGGACACAAATCAGCCCCAGCATTTT.

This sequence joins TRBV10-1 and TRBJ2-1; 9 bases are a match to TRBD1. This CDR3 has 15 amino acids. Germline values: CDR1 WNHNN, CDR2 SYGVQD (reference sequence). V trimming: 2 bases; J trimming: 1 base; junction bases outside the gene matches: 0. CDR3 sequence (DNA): TGCGCCAGCAGTGAGGGACAGGGGTCCTACAATGAGCAGTTCTTC. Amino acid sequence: CASSEGQGSYNEQFF.

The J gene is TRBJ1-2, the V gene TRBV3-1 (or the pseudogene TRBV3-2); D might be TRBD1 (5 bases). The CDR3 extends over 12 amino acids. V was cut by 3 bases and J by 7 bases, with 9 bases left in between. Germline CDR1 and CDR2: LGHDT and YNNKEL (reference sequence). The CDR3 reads CASSQGGTGYTF. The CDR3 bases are TGTGCCAGCAGCCAGGGGGGGACTGGCTACACCTTC.

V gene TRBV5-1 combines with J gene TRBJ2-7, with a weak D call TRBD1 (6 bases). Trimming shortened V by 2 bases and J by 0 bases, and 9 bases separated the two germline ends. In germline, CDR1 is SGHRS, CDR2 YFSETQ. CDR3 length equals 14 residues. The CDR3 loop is CASSLGGSSYEQYF. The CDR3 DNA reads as TGCGCCAGCAGCTTAGGGGGAAGCTCCTACGAGCAGTACTTC.

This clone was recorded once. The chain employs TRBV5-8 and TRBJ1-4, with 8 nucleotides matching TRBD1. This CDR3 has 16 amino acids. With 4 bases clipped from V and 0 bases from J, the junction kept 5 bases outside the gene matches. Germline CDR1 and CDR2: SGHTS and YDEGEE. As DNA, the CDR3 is TGTGCCAGCAGCCACGGACAGGGATCAACTAATGAAAAACTGTTTTTT. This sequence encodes CASSHGQGSTNEKLFF.

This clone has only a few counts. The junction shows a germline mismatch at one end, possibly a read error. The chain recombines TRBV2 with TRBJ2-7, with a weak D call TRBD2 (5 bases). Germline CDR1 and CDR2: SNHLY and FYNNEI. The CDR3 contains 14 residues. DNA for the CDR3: TGTGCCAGCAAAACGTGGGCCAGAGGGCCAGGAACCCTCTTC. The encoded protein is CASKTWARGPGTLF.

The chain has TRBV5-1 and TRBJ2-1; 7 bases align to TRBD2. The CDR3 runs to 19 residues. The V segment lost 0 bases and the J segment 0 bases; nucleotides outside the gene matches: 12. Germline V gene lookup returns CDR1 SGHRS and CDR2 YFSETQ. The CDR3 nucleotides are TGCGCCAGCAGCTTGGGTGGGCTAGCGGTGGGCGGCTCCTACAATGAGCAGTTCTTC. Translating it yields CASSLGGLAVGGSYNEQFF.

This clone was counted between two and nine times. This chain's CDR3 is CASSPNTGLDQPQHF. The CDR3 bases are TGCGCCAGCAGCCCCAATACAGGGTTAGATCAGCCCCAGCATTTT. The chain employs TRBV5-1 and TRBJ1-5; tentative D call: TRBD1 (6 bases). The V gene lost 4 bases and the J gene lost 5 bases, with 16 bases spanning the gap. In germline, CDR1 is SGHRS, CDR2 YFSETQ. The CDR3 runs 15 residues.

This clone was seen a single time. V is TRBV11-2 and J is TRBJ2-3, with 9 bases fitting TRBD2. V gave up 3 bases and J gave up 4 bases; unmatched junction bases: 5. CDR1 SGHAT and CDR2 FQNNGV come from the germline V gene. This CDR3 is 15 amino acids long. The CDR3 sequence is CASSLVAGVADTQYF. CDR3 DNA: TGTGCCAGCAGCTTGGTAGCGGGAGTTGCAGATACGCAGTATTTT.

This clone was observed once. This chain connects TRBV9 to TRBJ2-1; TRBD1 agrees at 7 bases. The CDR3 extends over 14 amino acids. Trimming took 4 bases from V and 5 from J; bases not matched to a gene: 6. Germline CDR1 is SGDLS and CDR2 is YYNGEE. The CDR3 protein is CASSPRQGHNEQFF. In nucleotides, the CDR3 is TGTGCCAGCAGCCCCCGACAGGGTCACAATGAGCAGTTCTTC.

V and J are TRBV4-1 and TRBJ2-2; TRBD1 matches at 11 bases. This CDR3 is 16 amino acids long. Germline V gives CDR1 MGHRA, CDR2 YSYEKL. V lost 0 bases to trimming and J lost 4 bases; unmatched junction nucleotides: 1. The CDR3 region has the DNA TGCGCCAGCAGCCAAGACGGGACAGGGGGCACCGGGGAGCTGTTTTTT. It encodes CASSQDGTGGTGELFF.

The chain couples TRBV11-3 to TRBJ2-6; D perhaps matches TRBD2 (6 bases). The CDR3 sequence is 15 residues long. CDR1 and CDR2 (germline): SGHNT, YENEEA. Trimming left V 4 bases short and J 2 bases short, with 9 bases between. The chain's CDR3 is CASSSGGPGANVLTF. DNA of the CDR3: TGTGCCAGCAGCTCCGGGGGACCTGGGGCCAACGTCCTGACTTTC.

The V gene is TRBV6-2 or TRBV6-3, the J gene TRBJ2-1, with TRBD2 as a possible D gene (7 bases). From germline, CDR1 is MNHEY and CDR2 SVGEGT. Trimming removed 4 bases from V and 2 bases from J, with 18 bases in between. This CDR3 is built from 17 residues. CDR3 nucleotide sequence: TGTGCCAGCAGTTCTATGGATAGGGGGGGAACCTACAATGAGCAGTTCTTC. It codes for CASSSMDRGGTYNEQFF.

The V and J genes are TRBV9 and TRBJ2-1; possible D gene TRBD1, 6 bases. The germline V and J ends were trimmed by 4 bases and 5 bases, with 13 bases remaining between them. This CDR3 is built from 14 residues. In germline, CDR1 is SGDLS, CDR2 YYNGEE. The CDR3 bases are TGTGCCAGCAGCTCAGGGGTTGAGGACAATGAGCAGTTCTTC. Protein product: CASSSGVEDNEQFF.

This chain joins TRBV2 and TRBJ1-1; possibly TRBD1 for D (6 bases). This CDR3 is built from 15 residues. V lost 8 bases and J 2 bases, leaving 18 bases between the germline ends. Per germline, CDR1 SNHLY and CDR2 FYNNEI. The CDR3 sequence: CASLLGTRANTEAFF. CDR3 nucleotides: TGTGCCAGCCTCCTGGGGACACGGGCCAACACTGAAGCTTTCTTT.

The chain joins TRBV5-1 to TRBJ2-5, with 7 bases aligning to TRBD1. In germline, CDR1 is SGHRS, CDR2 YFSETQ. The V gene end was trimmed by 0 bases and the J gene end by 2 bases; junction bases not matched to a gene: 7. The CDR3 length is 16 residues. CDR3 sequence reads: CASSLVPGTAQETQYF. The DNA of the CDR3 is TGCGCCAGCAGCTTGGTCCCCGGGACAGCACAAGAGACCCAGTACTTC.

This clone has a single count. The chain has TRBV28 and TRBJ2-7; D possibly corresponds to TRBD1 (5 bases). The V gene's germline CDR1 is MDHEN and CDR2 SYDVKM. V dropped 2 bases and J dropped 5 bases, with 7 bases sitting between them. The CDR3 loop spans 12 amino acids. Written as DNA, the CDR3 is TGTGCCAGCAGTTTAAGGGGCCACGAGCAGTACTTC. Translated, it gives CASSLRGHEQYF.

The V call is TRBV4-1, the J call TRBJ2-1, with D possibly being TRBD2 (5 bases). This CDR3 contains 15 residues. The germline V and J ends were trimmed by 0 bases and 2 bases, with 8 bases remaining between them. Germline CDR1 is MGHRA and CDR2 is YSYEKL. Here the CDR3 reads CASSQDSSPYNEQFF. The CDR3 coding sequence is TGCGCCAGCAGCCAAGATTCTAGCCCCTACAATGAGCAGTTCTTC.

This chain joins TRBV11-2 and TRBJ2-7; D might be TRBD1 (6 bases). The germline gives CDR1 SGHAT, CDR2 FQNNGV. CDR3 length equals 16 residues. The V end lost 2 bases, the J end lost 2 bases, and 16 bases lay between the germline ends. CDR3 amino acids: CASSLTMAGVAYEQYF. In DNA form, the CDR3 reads TGTGCCAGCAGCTTAACAATGGCAGGGGTCGCCTACGAGCAGTACTTC.

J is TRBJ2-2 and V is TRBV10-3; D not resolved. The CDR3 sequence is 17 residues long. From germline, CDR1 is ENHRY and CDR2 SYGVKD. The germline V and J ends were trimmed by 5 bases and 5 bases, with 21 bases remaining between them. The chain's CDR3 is CAISPRPTLEKTGELFF. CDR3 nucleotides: TGTGCCATCAGTCCCCGCCCAACTTTGGAGAAGACCGGGGAGCTGTTTTTT.

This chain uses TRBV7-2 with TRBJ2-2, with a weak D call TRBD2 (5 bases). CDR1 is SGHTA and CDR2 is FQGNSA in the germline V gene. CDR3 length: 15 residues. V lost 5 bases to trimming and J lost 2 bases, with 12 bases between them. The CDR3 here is CASSNRGINTGELFF. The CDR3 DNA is TGTGCCAGCAGCAACCGAGGGATTAACACCGGGGAGCTGTTTTTT.

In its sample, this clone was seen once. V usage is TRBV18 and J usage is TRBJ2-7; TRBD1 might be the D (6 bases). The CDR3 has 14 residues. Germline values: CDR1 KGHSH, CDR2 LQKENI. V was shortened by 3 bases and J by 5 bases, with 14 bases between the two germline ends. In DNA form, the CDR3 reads TGTGCCAGCTCACCCTTCCAGGGGTCCCACGAGCAGTACTTC. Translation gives CASSPFQGSHEQYF. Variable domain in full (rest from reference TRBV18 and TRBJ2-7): NAGVMQNPRHLVRRRGQEARLRCSPMKGHSHVYWYRQLPEEGLKFMVYLQKENIIDESGMPKERFSAEFPKEGPSILRIQQVVRGDSAAYFCASSPFQGSHEQYFGPGTRLTVT.

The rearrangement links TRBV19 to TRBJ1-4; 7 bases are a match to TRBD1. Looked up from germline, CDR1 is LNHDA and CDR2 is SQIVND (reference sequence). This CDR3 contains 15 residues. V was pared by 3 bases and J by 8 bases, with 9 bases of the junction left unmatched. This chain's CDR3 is CASSIGQARSEKLFF. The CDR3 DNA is TGTGCCAGTAGTATTGGACAGGCCCGGAGCGAAAAACTGTTTTTT.